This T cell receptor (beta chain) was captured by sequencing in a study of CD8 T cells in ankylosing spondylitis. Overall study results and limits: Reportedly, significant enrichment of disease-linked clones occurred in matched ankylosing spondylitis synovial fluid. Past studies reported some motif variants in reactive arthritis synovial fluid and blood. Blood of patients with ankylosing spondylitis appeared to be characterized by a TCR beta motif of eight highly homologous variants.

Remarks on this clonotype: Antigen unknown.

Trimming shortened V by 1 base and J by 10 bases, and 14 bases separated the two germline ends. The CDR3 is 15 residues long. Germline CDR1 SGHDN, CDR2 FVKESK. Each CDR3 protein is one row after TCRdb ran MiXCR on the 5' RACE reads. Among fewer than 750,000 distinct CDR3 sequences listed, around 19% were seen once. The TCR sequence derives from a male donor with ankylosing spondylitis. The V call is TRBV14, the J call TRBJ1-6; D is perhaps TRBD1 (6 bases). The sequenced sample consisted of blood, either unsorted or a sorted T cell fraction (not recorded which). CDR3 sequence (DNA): TGTGCCAGCAGCCAAGCAGCAGGGGTGAACTCACCCCTCCACTTT. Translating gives CASSQAAGVNSPLHF. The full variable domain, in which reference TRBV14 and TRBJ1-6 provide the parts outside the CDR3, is EAGVTQFPSHSVIEKGQTVTLRCDPISGHDNLYWYRRVMGKEIKFLLHFVKESKQDESGMPNNRFLAERTGGTYSTLKVQPAELEDSGVYFCASSQAAGVNSPLHFGNGTRLTVT.